The next 8 T cell receptor beta chains were all read from a single sample in a study of T cells in Graves' hyperthyroidism and ophthalmopathy. RNA transcripts were the template for amplifying TCR beta CDR3 regions. Carried out on the TCR CDR3, a first-round RT-PCR used the HTBI primer set. TCRdb called the multiplex PCR reads again in MiXCR, with one record for every CDR3 protein. The sample has around 600,000 distinct CDR3 sequences, 45% seen once; the top ten hold roughly 6.5%. Sequenced input: peripheral blood or thyroid tissue (not recorded which). The source of these receptors is an adult man with Graves' disease, either hyperthyroidism or ophthalmopathy (not recorded which).

This chain links TRBV5-1 with TRBJ1-2; unclear D gene. The CDR3 spans 13 residues. V lost 1 base, J lost 2 bases, and 6 bases lay in between. Germline values: CDR1 SGHRS, CDR2 YFSETQ. CDR3 residues: CASSLIMNYGYTF. CDR3 sequence (DNA): TGCGCCAGCAGCTTGATTATGAACTATGGCTACACCTTC.

The V and J genes are TRBV29-1 and TRBJ2-7, with D possibly being TRBD1 (6 bases). CDR1 SQVTM and CDR2 ANQGSEA come from the germline V gene. Between the trimmed V and J ends, which lost 8 bases and 2 bases, there was a span of 19 bases. The CDR3 extends over 14 amino acids. CDR3 protein: CSSDRETGTYEQYF. The CDR3 nucleotides read TGCAGCAGTGATAGGGAAACAGGGACCTACGAGCAGTACTTC.

The chain employs TRBV7-2 and TRBJ2-7; D is possibly TRBD1 or TRBD2 (6 bases each). Looked up from germline, CDR1 is SGHTA and CDR2 is FQGNSA. The ends were cut back, 1 base at V and 5 bases at J, with 15 bases in the middle. This CDR3 has 15 residues. The CDR3: CASSLVRRGYNEQYF. CDR3 nucleotides: TGTGCCAGCAGCTTAGTCAGGAGGGGGTATAACGAGCAGTACTTC. The variable domain in full, with the rest retrieved from reference TRBV7-2 and TRBJ2-7, is GAGVSQSPSNKVTEKGKDVELRCDPISGHTALYWYRQSLGQGLEFLIYFQGNSAPDKSGLPSDRFSAERTGGSVSTLTIQRTQQEDSAVYLCASSLVRRGYNEQYFGPGTRLTVT.

This clonotype was detected many times. The chain uses TRBV6-6 and TRBJ1-2, with D possibly being TRBD1 (5 bases). Germline V gives CDR1 MNHNY, CDR2 SVGAGI (reference sequence). This CDR3 spans 12 amino acids. V lost 7 bases and J 4 bases, leaving 10 bases between the germline ends. CDR3 bases: TGTGCCAGCAAGGCAGGGAGCTATGGCTACACCTTC. Its translation: CASKAGSYGYTF.

This clonotype was counted a few times. The V gene is TRBV5-1, the J gene TRBJ1-1; unclear D gene. Per germline, CDR1 SGHRS and CDR2 YFSETQ. The CDR3 totals 14 residues. V was trimmed by 0 bases and J by 1 base, leaving 7 bases between them. CDR3 in amino acids: CASSLEDGNTEAFF. The CDR3 DNA reads as TGCGCCAGCAGCTTGGAAGATGGGAACACTGAAGCTTTCTTT.

V gene TRBV7-6 combines with J gene TRBJ2-7; TRBD2 agrees at 15 bases. CDR3 length: 17 residues. Per germline, CDR1 SGHVS and CDR2 FNYEAQ. V shed 2 bases, J shed 8 bases, and the junction held 10 bases outside the gene matches. CDR3 residues: CASSLPGTSGGKYQQYF. In DNA form, the CDR3 reads TGTGCCAGCAGCTTACCCGGGACTAGCGGGGGGAAGTACCAGCAGTACTTC.

This chain joins TRBV7-9 and TRBJ2-7; D ambiguous. This CDR3 is built from 13 residues. Germline V gene data show CDR1 as SEHNR and CDR2 as FQNEAQ (reference sequence). V dropped 6 bases and J dropped 2 bases, with 11 bases sitting between them. The CDR3 here is CASSTGLPYEQYF. The CDR3 DNA reads TGTGCCAGCAGTACCGGGCTGCCCTACGAGCAGTACTTC.

The chain joins TRBV29-1 to TRBJ1-1; 8 positions agree with TRBD1. The J segment lost 0 bases and the V segment lost 8 bases, leaving 5 bases of the junction unmatched. Germline V gene lookup returns CDR1 SQVTM and CDR2 ANQGSEA. This CDR3 has 13 residues. CDR3 residues: CSSRTGLNTEAFF. CDR3 nucleotides: TGCAGCTCCCGGACAGGGCTGAACACTGAAGCTTTCTTT.